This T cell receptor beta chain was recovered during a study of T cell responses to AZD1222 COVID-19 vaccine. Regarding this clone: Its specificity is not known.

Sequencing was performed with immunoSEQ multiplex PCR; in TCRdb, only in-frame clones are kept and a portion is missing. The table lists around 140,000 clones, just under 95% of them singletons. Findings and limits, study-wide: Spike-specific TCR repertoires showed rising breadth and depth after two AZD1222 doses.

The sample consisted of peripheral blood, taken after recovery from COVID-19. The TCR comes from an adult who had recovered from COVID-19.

The CDR3 reads CASSLEITGSRAYNEQFF. The CDR3 coding sequence is TGTGCCAGCAGCTTAGAGATTACAGGTTCCCGAGCCTACAATGAGCAGTTCTTC. The gene calls are TRBV11-3 and TRBJ2-1; D is possibly TRBD1 (5 bases). Germline V CDR1 and CDR2: SGHNT, YENEEA. Trimming pared 0 bases from V and 2 bases from J, leaving 17 bases between. This CDR3 is built from 18 residues.